This T cell receptor beta chain emerged from a study of shared clonotypes between healthy human individuals (dated by TCRdb to 2018 to 2021). General notes on the study: A couple of women and a few men aged 18 to 49 years were included in the cohort. For each donor, three plates each were used for CD4 naive and CD4 memory, two plates were used for CD8 naive, and one plate was used for CD8 memory. To estimate repertoire size and how much clonotypes are shared between individuals, the study performed deep sequencing of blood TCR repertoires from about 5 healthy adults. To increase sequencing depth and limit assay-specific biases, TCR repertoire library preparation and sequencing were carried out by different laboratories using diverse techniques. Between about 0.85 and 9.5 billion PBMCs per donor were obtained by leukapheresis. What the study reported, not specific to this receptor: Roughly 5% of naive CD4, more than 3% of naive CD8, roughly 2.4% of memory CD4, and 0.35% to 0.5% of memory CD8 clonotypes were shared across a few donors. Naive subsets generally had larger estimated clonotype richness than memory subsets. Even with the large sequencing depth, rarefaction of the sorted-subset datasets indicated that sequencing was incomplete. Based on pairwise subsampling, the degree of clonotype sharing among donors was expected to be affected by sequencing depth. The genetic and exposure-history diversity represented was limited by the small number of donors. Higher generation probabilities were observed for clonotypes shared by all four sorted-subset donors than for non-shared clonotypes. Only blood was sampled, and tissue TCR repertoires likely differ from those in blood.

For the CD8 naive samples, CD45RO-negative cells were positively selected for CCR7, yielding a CD45RA+CCR7+ population from which TemRA cells were excluded. The donors were healthy, HIV-negative adults with no recently reported acute infections or vaccinations. Every donor was a Caucasian adult residing in Nashville, Tennessee, USA. Blood was obtained by leukapheresis, after which PBMCs were separated by Ficoll-Histopaque density gradient centrifugation and cryopreserved in liquid nitrogen vapor phase. Analytical flow cytometry was used to check the purity and quantity of each magnetically sorted T cell population. Genomic DNA was isolated from each sorted fraction and quantified by UV absorbance on a Nanodrop 2000c. The CDR3 covers 8 residues, taking in both the cysteine and the phenylalanine. Solely the CDR3 DNA is kept, with 24 bases framed from the first base. The germline V gene encodes CDR1 SQVTM and CDR2 ANQGSEA. V is reduced by 6 bases and J by 5 bases, leaving a spacing of 1 base between them.

Using the deep immunoSEQ assay, multiplex PCR amplified TCR CDR3 regions from genomic DNA. Extracted genomic DNA from each cell subset was spread evenly across all wells of several immunoSEQ 96-well plates, with each plate serving as a replicate. For sorted subsets, about 200 ng genomic DNA, equal to 30,000 to 35,000 T cell genomes, was loaded into each replicate PCR. The purified libraries were quantified using a Qubit 3.0 fluorometer, sized with a Bioanalyzer 2100, and then quantified again using the KAPA Library Quantification kit. Every immunoSEQ 96-well plate was sequenced on a separate single-read 150-cycle Illumina NextSeq 550 flow cell. The authors' pipeline ran thus. Because only junctional sequences without quality scores were contained in the immunoSEQ output, filtering matching that applied to full-length reads could not be performed. To assign V/J genes and CDR3, sequences were annotated against IMGT germline references using PyIR, a Python wrapper for IgBLAST v1.9. Reads with weak V/J assignments (E-value above 1e-6), missing CDR3, stop codons, out-of-frame junctions, or ambiguous translated residues were removed. V3J clonotypes were defined as sequences sharing the same inferred V gene, J gene, and CDR3 amino acid sequence. To compute the percentage overlap between repertoires, the number of shared unique clonotypes was divided by the size of the smaller repertoire. RTK rarefaction, the Chao1 estimator, and Recon v2.1 estimates of unobserved clonotypes were used to assess repertoire richness. OLGA was used to compute generation probabilities for all TCRbeta clonotypes that the gDNA method yielded from a few donors. Not all clones reach the TCRdb copy of this immuneACCESS table, which keeps in-frame sequences only. Checked studies attribute under half of the gap to unresolved V genes and leave the rest unexplained. The D gene and trimming were derived from the DNA, and the V and J assignments and clone size from that table. The sample table records about 2 million clones; approximately 95% of these occur just once. The top ten hold about 1.1% of the sample.

This clone was seen a few times. Its antigen has not been determined. Base qualities are not at hand, and no much larger clone is one base apart. The TCR sequence derives from a man aged 18 to 30 in good health. Here the chain combines TRBV29-1 and TRBJ1-2; a confident D gene designation cannot be given. The sequenced sample consisted of naive CD8+ T cells sorted from blood. The sample's cell subset or site label, in plain terms: CD45RA+CCR7+. The DNA reads as follows: TGCAGCGTGTATGGCTACACCTTC. This gives the protein CSVYGYTF.